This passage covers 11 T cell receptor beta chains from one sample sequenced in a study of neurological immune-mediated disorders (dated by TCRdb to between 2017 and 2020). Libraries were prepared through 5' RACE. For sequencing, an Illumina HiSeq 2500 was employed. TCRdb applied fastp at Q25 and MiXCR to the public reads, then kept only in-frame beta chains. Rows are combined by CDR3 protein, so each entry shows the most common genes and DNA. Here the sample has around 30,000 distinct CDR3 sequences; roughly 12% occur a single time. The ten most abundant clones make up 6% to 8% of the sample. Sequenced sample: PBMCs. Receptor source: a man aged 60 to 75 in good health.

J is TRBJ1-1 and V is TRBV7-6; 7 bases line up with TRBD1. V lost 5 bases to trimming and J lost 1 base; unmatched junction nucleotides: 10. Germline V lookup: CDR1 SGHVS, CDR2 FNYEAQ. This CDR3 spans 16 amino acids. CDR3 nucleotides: TGTGCCAGCAGCCTCTTAGAGGGACAGTGGAACACTGAAGCTTTCTTT. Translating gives CASSLLEGQWNTEAFF.

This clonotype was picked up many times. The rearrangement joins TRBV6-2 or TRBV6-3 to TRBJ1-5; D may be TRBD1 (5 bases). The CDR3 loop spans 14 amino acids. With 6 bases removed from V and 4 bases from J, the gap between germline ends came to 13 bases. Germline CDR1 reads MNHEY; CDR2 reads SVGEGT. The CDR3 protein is CASREQASNQPQHF. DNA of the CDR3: TGTGCCAGCAGGGAACAGGCGTCTAATCAGCCCCAGCATTTT.

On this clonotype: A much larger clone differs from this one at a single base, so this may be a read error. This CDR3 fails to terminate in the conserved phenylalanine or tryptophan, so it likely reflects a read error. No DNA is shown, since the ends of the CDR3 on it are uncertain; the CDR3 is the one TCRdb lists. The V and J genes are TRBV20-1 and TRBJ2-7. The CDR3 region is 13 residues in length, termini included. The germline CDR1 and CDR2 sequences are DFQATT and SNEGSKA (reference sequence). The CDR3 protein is CSVVELQVGRTSI.

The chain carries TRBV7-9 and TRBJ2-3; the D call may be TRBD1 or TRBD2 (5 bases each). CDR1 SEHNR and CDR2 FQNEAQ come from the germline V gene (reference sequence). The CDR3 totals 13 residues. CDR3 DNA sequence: TGTGCTGGGGGAGCAGGGCCCACAGATACGCAGTATTTT. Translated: CAGGAGPTDTQYF.

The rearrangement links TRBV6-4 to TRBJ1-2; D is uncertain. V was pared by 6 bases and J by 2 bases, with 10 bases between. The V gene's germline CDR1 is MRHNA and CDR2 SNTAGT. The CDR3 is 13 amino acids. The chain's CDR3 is CASSVGFNYGYTF. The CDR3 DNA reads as TGTGCCAGCAGCGTAGGATTCAACTATGGCTACACCTTC.

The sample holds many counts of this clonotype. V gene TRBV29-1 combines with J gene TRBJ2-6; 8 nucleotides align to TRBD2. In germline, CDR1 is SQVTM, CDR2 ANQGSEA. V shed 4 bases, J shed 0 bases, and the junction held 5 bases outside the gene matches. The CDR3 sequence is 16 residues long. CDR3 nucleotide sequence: TGCAGCGTTGCGGGAGGGACAACCTCTGGGGCCAACGTCCTGACTTTC. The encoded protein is CSVAGGTTSGANVLTF.

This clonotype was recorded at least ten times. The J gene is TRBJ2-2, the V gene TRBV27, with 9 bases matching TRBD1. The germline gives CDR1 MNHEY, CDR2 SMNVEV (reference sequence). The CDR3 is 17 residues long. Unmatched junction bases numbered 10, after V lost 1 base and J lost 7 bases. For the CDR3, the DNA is TGTGCCAGCAGTTTATTAGGGGCACAGGGGGCCGTCGGGGAGCTGTTTTTT. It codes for CASSLLGAQGAVGELFF.

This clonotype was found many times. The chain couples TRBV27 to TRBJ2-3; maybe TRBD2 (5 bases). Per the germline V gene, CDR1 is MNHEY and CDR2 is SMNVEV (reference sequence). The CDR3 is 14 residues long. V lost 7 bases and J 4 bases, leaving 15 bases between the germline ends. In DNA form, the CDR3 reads TGTGCCAGCACCCCCCACGGGGTACCAGATACGCAGTATTTT. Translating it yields CASTPHGVPDTQYF.

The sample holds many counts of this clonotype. The chain's CDR3 is CASSARTSRAVGTQYF. The CDR3 nucleotides are TGTGCCAGCAGCGCCCGGACTAGCCGGGCGGTCGGAACCCAGTACTTC. This chain uses TRBV7-2 with TRBJ2-5; 8 bases match TRBD2. Germline-derived CDR1 and CDR2 are SGHTA and FQGNSA. This CDR3 region has 16 residues. V gave up 5 bases and J gave up 8 bases; unmatched junction bases: 16. Drawing the rest from reference TRBV7-2 and TRBJ2-5, the complete variable domain is GAGVSQSPSNKVTEKGKDVELRCDPISGHTALYWYRQSLGQGLEFLIYFQGNSAPDKSGLPSDRFSAERTGGSVSTLTIQRTQQEDSAVYLCASSARTSRAVGTQYFGPGTRLLVL.

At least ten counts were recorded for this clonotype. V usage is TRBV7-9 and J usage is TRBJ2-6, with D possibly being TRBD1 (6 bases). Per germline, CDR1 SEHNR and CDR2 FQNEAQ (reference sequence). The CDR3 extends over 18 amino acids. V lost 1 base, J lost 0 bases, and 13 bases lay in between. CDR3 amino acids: CASSLGAGVISGANVLTF. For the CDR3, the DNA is TGTGCCAGCAGCTTAGGGGCAGGGGTTATCTCTGGGGCCAACGTCCTGACTTTC.

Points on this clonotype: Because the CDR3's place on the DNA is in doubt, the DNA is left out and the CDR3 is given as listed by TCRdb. The CDR3 spells CASSFYICSAGTPKFEQYF. The V call is TRBV11-3, the J call TRBJ2-7; the listed D gene, TRBD1, was not tested against the DNA. CDR1 is SGHNT and CDR2 is YENEEA in the germline V gene. The CDR3 adds up to 19 amino acids, both ends counted.